One and the same sample provided the 19 T cell receptor beta chains below, sequenced in a study of blood T cell repertoires in COVID-19. Profiling relied on immunoSEQ multiplex PCR, and the TCRdb table lists in-frame clones only, not all of them. Of roughly 100,000 clones listed, approximately 84% were seen once; the top ten hold around 15%. Sequencing was performed on peripheral blood. These receptors came from a woman aged 55 to 70 with acute or convalescent COVID-19.

The chain employs TRBV7-2 and TRBJ1-2, with 7 bases lining up with TRBD1. V dropped 4 bases and J dropped 8; count of bases not matched to a gene: 10. The CDR3 has 14 residues. In germline, CDR1 is SGHTA, CDR2 FQGNSA. The CDR3 region is CASSSRQGMRGYTF. In DNA, the CDR3 is TGTGCCAGCAGCTCCCGACAGGGAATGAGGGGCTACACCTTC.

J is TRBJ2-1 and V is TRBV18; D is unresolved. V was clipped by 9 bases and J by 8 bases, with 11 bases between them. The germline V gene has CDR1 KGHSH and CDR2 LQKENI. The CDR3 runs to 11 residues. Here the CDR3 reads CASSVSDEQFF. CDR3 in DNA: TGTGCCAGTTCAGTATCTGATGAGCAGTTCTTC.

The chain is built from TRBV7-2 and TRBJ2-2, with 7 bases that match TRBD1. This CDR3 region has 15 residues. V shed 3 bases and J 2 bases; nucleotides not matched to a gene: 3. CDR1 and CDR2 from the germline V gene are SGHTA and FQGNSA. This CDR3 is CASSFDRDNTGELFF. The CDR3 nucleotides are TGTGCCAGCAGCTTCGACAGGGATAACACCGGGGAGCTGTTTTTT.

This rearrangement joins TRBV27 to TRBJ2-3, with 9 bases that match TRBD2. This CDR3 is 16 amino acids long. Germline V gene lookup returns CDR1 MNHEY and CDR2 SMNVEV (reference sequence). The V gene end was trimmed by 6 bases and the J gene end by 3 bases; junction bases not matched to a gene: 10. The CDR3 DNA follows: TGTGCCAGCAGCGTCTATAGCGGGAGAGGTACAGATACGCAGTATTTT. Its translation is CASSVYSGRGTDTQYF.

The chain has TRBV11-2 and TRBJ2-4, with TRBD2 as a possible D gene (6 bases). The CDR3 runs to 15 residues. Germline assignment: CDR1 SGHAT and CDR2 FQNNGV. Trimming took 4 bases from V and 8 from J, leaving 18 bases between them. CDR3 sequence: CASSSSGSPGDIQYF. DNA for the CDR3: TGTGCCAGCAGCTCAAGCGGTTCTCCGGGGGACATTCAGTACTTC.

The gene calls are TRBV25-1 and TRBJ1-2; maybe TRBD1 (5 bases). The V gene's germline CDR1 is MGHDK and CDR2 SYGVNS. CDR3 size: 14 residues. Trimming took 0 bases from V and 8 from J, leaving 13 bases between them. The CDR3 is CASSEYGQGRGYTF. The CDR3, as DNA: TGTGCCAGCAGTGAATATGGCCAGGGTCGAGGCTACACCTTC.

A single count supports this clone. The chain couples TRBV7-2 to TRBJ1-2; TRBD1 is a possible D gene (6 bases). Per germline, CDR1 SGHTA and CDR2 FQGNSA. This CDR3 is built from 15 residues. Trimming took 1 base from V and 5 from J, leaving 14 bases between them. The DNA of the CDR3 is TGTGCCAGCAGCTTAGAGGGAGGGGGAGGGTATGGCTACACCTTC. Encoded protein: CASSLEGGGGYGYTF.

This clone was recorded only once. The genes are TRBV5-4 and TRBJ1-2; 7 bases fit TRBD1. This CDR3 has 15 residues. V shed 3 bases, J shed 0 bases, and the junction held 5 bases outside the gene matches. The germline gives CDR1 SGHNT, CDR2 YYREEE (reference sequence). The CDR3, as DNA: TGTGCCAGCAGCTCCAACAGGGGCGCTAACTATGGCTACACCTTC. Translated: CASSSNRGANYGYTF.

V and J are TRBV19 and TRBJ1-5, with a tentative D call TRBD1 (6 bases). From germline, CDR1 is LNHDA and CDR2 SQIVND (reference sequence). The ends were cut back, 8 bases at V and 0 bases at J, with 11 bases in the middle. The CDR3 is made up of 14 amino acids. The chain's CDR3 is CASGQGYSNQPQHF. The CDR3 DNA reads as TGTGCCAGTGGCCAGGGGTATAGCAATCAGCCCCAGCATTTT.

The J gene is TRBJ2-5, the V gene TRBV12-3 or TRBV12-4, with TRBD2 matching 9 bases. This CDR3 has 13 residues. With 6 bases clipped from V and 1 base from J, the junction kept 0 bases outside the gene matches. The DNA of the CDR3 is TGTGCCAGCAGGACTAGCGGCCAAGAGACCCAGTACTTC. Translation: CASRTSGQETQYF.

As for this clone: At one end the junction does not follow the germline gene, possibly because of a read error. The gene calls are TRBV3-1 (or the pseudogene TRBV3-2) and TRBJ1-2; 10 nucleotides match TRBD1. CDR1 and CDR2 from the germline V gene are LGHDT and YNNKEL (reference sequence). The CDR3 covers 12 residues. The CDR3 DNA sequence: TGTGCCAGCAGCCCTTCGACAGGGGGCTTCACCTTC. It is translated as CASSPSTGGFTF.

This chain uses TRBV4-2 with TRBJ2-4; possibly TRBD1 for D (5 bases). V lost 0 bases and J 0 bases, leaving 6 bases between the germline ends. The germline V gene has CDR1 LGHNA and CDR2 YNFKEQ. This CDR3 comprises 15 residues. The CDR3 reads CASSQDQGAKNIQYF. The CDR3 nucleotides read TGTGCCAGCAGCCAAGACCAGGGAGCCAAAAACATTCAGTACTTC.

The genes are TRBV2 and TRBJ2-5, with D possibly TRBD1 on 6 matching bases. The germline V and J ends were trimmed by 6 bases and 2 bases, with 10 bases remaining between them. This CDR3 comprises 13 residues. Germline CDR1 and CDR2: SNHLY and FYNNEI. The CDR3 coding sequence is TGTGCCAGCAGGCAAGACAGGCAAGAGACCCAGTACTTC. It is translated as CASRQDRQETQYF.

The chain recombines TRBV10-1 with TRBJ2-1; TRBD1 matches 10 bases. After removal of 5 bases from V and 6 bases from J, the junction contained 7 bases not matched to a gene. CDR1 and CDR2 (germline): WNHNN, SYGVQD (reference sequence). The CDR3 length is 15 residues. DNA for the CDR3: TGCGCCAGCAGTTTACGGACAGGGGGAGTCAATGAGCAGTTCTTC. This translates into CASSLRTGGVNEQFF.

This clone was recorded only once. The rearrangement uses TRBV10-2 and TRBJ2-7; D is ambiguous. This CDR3 is built from 14 residues. V was cut by 4 bases and J by 5 bases, with 15 bases left in between. Germline values: CDR1 WSHSY, CDR2 SAAADI. This chain's CDR3 is CASSGQPELDEQYF. The CDR3 DNA reads as TGCGCCAGCAGTGGCCAACCTGAACTCGACGAGCAGTACTTC.

This chain uses TRBV7-9 with TRBJ2-1, with 14 bases aligning to TRBD2. Unmatched junction bases numbered 5, after V lost 4 bases and J lost 6 bases. Per the germline V gene, CDR1 is SEHNR and CDR2 is FQNEAQ (reference sequence). This CDR3 comprises 16 residues. CDR3 protein: CASSSSGLAGVNEQFF. DNA for the CDR3: TGTGCCAGCAGCTCATCGGGACTAGCGGGAGTCAATGAGCAGTTCTTC.

The chain joins TRBV4-2 to TRBJ1-4; 8 bases are shared with TRBD1. The junction had 1 base not matched to a gene; V was cut back by 0 bases and J by 7 bases. The germline CDR1 and CDR2 sequences are LGHNA and YNFKEQ. This CDR3 is 14 amino acids long. This CDR3 is CASSQDRGREKLFF. In DNA form, the CDR3 reads TGTGCCAGCAGCCAAGACAGGGGGCGTGAAAAACTGTTTTTT.

V usage is TRBV2 and J usage is TRBJ1-6; the D gene is possibly TRBD1 (6 bases). The CDR3 runs to 16 residues. V dropped 7 bases and J dropped 0 bases, with 13 bases sitting between them. Looked up from germline, CDR1 is SNHLY and CDR2 is FYNNEI. The CDR3 is CASKGRGSSYNSPLHF. CDR3 coding DNA: TGTGCCAGCAAGGGCAGGGGTAGCTCCTATAATTCACCCCTCCACTTT. The full variable domain, its missing parts supplied by reference TRBV2 and TRBJ1-6, is EPEVTQTPSHQVTQMGQEVILRCVPISNHLYFYWYRQILGQKVEFLVSFYNNEISEKSEIFDDQFSVERPDGSNFTLKIRSTKLEDSAMYFCASKGRGSSYNSPLHFGNGTRLTVT.

This rearrangement joins TRBV7-6 to TRBJ2-5; TRBD1 might be the D (6 bases). Germline V gives CDR1 SGHVS, CDR2 FNYEAQ. V was shortened by 5 bases and J by 6 bases, with 19 bases between the two germline ends. This CDR3 contains 15 residues. CDR3 sequence: CASSPFGRGSQTQYF. The CDR3, as DNA: TGTGCCAGCAGCCCCTTTGGCAGGGGCTCGCAGACCCAGTACTTC.